The sample holds many counts of the clone carrying this T cell receptor (beta chain). MiXCR, applied by TCRdb to the 5' RACE reads, yields one record per CDR3 protein. The sample shows 60,000 to 70,000 distinct CDR3 sequences, roughly 21% of them seen only once. V lost 3 bases, J lost 1 base, and 3 bases lay in between. Germline V gene sequence: CDR1 SQVTM, CDR2 ANQGSEA. CDR3 size: 11 residues. This sample is part of a study of HIV-infected patients and healthy controls. The sequence derives from a human donor in good health. The specimen was CD4+ T cells from blood. This chain joins TRBV29-1 and TRBJ1-1; D is unresolved. This CDR3 is CSVDGNTEAFF. The DNA of the CDR3 is TGCAGCGTTGACGGGAACACTGAAGCTTTCTTT.